The entry below describes one TCR beta chain. This clone was found many times. Which antigen it targets is not known. Within one base of it there is no much larger clone, and no base qualities were kept. The library was generated by the immunoSEQ multiplex PCR assay. RNA was extracted from all samples and reverse transcribed into cDNA, which served as template for TCR sequencing. SuperScript III was used to make first-strand cDNA, primed with a 2:1 mix of oligo-dT and random hexamers. Amplification bias was assessed with a synthetic immune receptor repertoire, and residual bias was removed computationally. Under the source paper's analysis protocol: After raw reads were preprocessed to remove errors, the CDR3 was defined following IMGT conventions as running from the conserved cysteine to phenylalanine. Clonality was computed as 1 minus the Shannon entropy, with the entropy normalized by log2 of the number of productive unique TCRs. Whether each scalp clone was CD4 or CD8 was inferred by checking scalp TCRbeta sequences against the CD4 and CD8 repertoires from sorted blood. The table comes from immuneACCESS by way of TCRdb, which keeps in-frame sequences with V and J called. Part of the clones is missing from these tables; in studies checked, under half for an unresolved V gene and the rest for unknown reasons. The V and J calls and the clone size are those of that table, but D and trimming were determined from the DNA. The sample table holds approximately 170,000 clones, of which around 60% were seen once. The ten largest clonotypes hold 13% to 15% of the sample.

The time point label for this specimen denotes: about 25 weeks on oral tofacitinib. The label giving this sample's treatment or condition can be read as: oral pan-JAK inhibitor, 5-10 mg twice daily. Lesional scalp punch biopsies and peripheral blood were obtained from alopecia areata patients. After PBMCs were isolated by density centrifugation and stained for CD3, CD4 and CD8, a FACSAria was used to sort CD4+ and CD8+ T cells. V is shortened by 7 bases, J by 1 base, and the region joining them spans 8 bases. Its CDR3 holds 13 amino acids, cysteine through phenylalanine. The kept DNA is CDR3 alone, 39 bases in frame from the first base. CDR1 LNHDA and CDR2 SQIVND were looked up in the germline V gene (reference sequence). The data were taken from a study of CD8+ T cells in alopecia areata listed by TCRdb under 2018. Context from the whole study: The treated patients took part in an open-label pilot trial in which moderate-to-severe alopecia areata was treated with oral tofacitinib at 5 to 10 mg twice daily. Tofacitinib was administered for 6 to 18 months, and 6 months of follow-up off drug were then conducted to assess delayed response and recurrence. In treated patients, disease severity was measured using the SALT score, which gives the percentage of scalp surface area affected. The study used high-throughput TCRbeta sequencing to examine T cell clonal expansion in alopecia areata, in both the C3H/HeJ mouse model and human patients. In humans, TCRbeta sequencing was performed on scalp tissue and on sorted CD4+ and CD8+ peripheral blood T cells from healthy controls and from patients with patchy or totalis/universalis alopecia areata. Tofacitinib-treated patients had biopsies at baseline and at 4 and 24 weeks of treatment, with a later scalp biopsy in several patients. Clonality in the scalp was compared among normal scalp (n=4), patchy alopecia areata scalp (n=8), and alopecia totalis/universalis scalp (n=8). RNA was obtained with the PAXgene miRNA kit for fixed scalp, the miRNeasy kit for PBMCs, and the RNeasy kit for mouse skin. immunoSEQ multiplex PCR using 35 Vbeta forward primers and 13 Jbeta reverse primers was used to amplify TCRbeta CDR3 regions. General findings and caveats noted by the study authors: Compared with normal scalp, lesional scalp had higher clonality and more expanded CD8+ clones, particularly in alopecia totalis/universalis, a pattern that suggests antigenic drive. Unlike mouse skin, where gammadelta T cells dominate, normal human skin contains resident alphabeta T cells that get sequenced too, which complicates analysis of the scalp TCR repertoire. Many expanded lesional clones were found to persist in scalp and blood during tofacitinib treatment, and relapse after treatment cessation may be partly explained by this persistence. Tofacitinib significantly lowered scalp clonality and the number of expanded CD8+ clones among the top 100 scalp clones. Because the treated cohort was small and had only one nonresponder, larger studies are needed to examine links between baseline CD8+ expansion and response. TCR sequences shared between patients were less clear than in mice, possibly partly because of HLA diversity in the patient population.

Sequenced material: CD4+ T cells sorted from blood, taken at week 24, from a patient treated with tofacitinib. This TCR came from a human donor with alopecia areata. This chain joins TRBV19 to TRBJ1-3; the D gene remains uncertain. The nucleotides read TGTGCCAGTACACTAGCTTCTGGAAACACCATATATTTT. Its translation is CASTLASGNTIYF.